Detailed here is one TCR beta chain. Data came from immunoSEQ multiplex PCR; TCRdb stores just in-frame clones and leaves some out. Of 150,000 to 200,000 clones in the sample, 84% were seen once. The germline gives CDR1 SGHNT, CDR2 YENEEA. The V end lost 4 bases, the J end lost 7 bases, and 14 bases lay between the germline ends. This CDR3 is built from 13 residues. This sample is drawn from a study of blood T cell repertoires in COVID-19. The rearrangement joins TRBV11-3 to TRBJ2-7; D possibly corresponds to TRBD2 (6 bases). The TCR originated in an older woman with COVID-19, enrolled during active disease. The material sequenced was peripheral blood. The CDR3 here is CASSSLRAGEQYF. CDR3 bases: TGTGCCAGCAGCTCCCTTCGTGCGGGAGAGCAGTACTTC.